What follows describes a single TCR beta chain. What it recognizes is unknown. The sample belongs to a study of T cell responses to AZD1222 COVID-19 vaccine. Study outcomes and limitations: Just a handful of AZD1222 recipients were seropositive at baseline. CD4 TCRs covered the whole spike, strongest at regions 160-218 and 743-854. White British ancestry dominated among donors, who included more females, and clonal diversity was possibly underestimated.

Some clones are missing from TCRdb's copy, which holds only in-frame ones; the method was immunoSEQ multiplex PCR. The sample records about 180,000 clones, roughly 92% being singletons. Both about-4-week and about-12-week second-dose recipients were combined. Trimming at V came to 3 bases and at J to 3 bases, leaving 5 bases not matched to a gene. The CDR3 is 15 amino acids. Germline assignment: CDR1 SGHRS and CDR2 YFSETQ. This specimen consisted of peripheral blood, obtained 28 days after the second AZD1222 dose. This sequence originates from an adult who received the AZD1222 COVID-19 vaccine. The rearrangement uses TRBV5-1 and TRBJ2-1; 8 bases agree with TRBD2. CDR3 protein: CASSSGLDGYNEQFF. The CDR3 nucleotides are TGCGCCAGCAGCTCGGGACTAGACGGCTACAATGAGCAGTTCTTC.